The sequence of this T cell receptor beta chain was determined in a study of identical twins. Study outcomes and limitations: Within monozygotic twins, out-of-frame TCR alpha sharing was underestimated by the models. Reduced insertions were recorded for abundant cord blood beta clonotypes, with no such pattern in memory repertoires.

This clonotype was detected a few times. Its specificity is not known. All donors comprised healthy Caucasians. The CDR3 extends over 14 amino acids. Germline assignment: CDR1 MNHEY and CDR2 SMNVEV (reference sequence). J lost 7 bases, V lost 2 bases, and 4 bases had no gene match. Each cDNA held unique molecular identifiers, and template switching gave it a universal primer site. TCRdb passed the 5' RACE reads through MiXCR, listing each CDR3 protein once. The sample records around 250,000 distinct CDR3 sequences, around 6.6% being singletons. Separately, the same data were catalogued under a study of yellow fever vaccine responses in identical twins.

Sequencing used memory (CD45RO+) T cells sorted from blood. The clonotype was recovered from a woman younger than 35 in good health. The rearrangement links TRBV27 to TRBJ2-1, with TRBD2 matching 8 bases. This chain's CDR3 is CASSLRGLGNEQFF. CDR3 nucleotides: TGTGCCAGCAGTTTACGGGGACTAGGAAATGAGCAGTTCTTC.